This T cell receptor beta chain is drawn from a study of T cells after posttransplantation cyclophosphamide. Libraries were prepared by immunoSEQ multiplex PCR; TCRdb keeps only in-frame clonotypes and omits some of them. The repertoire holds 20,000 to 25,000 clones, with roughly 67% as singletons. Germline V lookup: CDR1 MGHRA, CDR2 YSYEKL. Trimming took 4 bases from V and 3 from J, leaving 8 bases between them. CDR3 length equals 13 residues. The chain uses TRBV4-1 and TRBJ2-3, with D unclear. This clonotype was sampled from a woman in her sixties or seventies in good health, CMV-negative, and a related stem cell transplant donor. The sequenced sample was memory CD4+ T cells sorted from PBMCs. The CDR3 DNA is TGCGCCAGCAGCCTCAAACAGACAGATACGCAGTATTTT. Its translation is CASSLKQTDTQYF.